The source of this T cell receptor (beta chain) is a study of Ad26.COV2.S vaccination and SARS-CoV-2 variants. The count of this clone is one. As to treatment: 15 to 20 received Ad26.COV2.S at low or high dose, single or two shots; about 5 received placebo; per-sample allocation not given. Specimen acquisition occurred on day 63 following the initial vaccine or placebo injection. Germline-derived CDR1 and CDR2 are SGHRS and YFSETQ. Trimming removed 3 bases from V and 2 bases from J, with 15 bases in between. The CDR3 covers 16 residues. TCRdb's table, derived via immunoSEQ multiplex PCR, lists solely in-frame clones and lacks some. The data hold roughly 320,000 clones, with roughly 91% observed a single time.

This sequence was found in a person between 18 and 65 years old who received the Ad26.COV2.S COVID-19 vaccine or a placebo. Sample: peripheral blood, taken in a trial of Ad26.COV2.S vaccine versus placebo. The chain recombines TRBV5-1 with TRBJ1-3, with TRBD1 as a possible D gene (5 bases). CDR3 amino acids: CASSSDPRGAGNTIYF. The CDR3, as DNA: TGCGCCAGCAGCTCGGACCCCCGGGGCGCTGGAAACACCATATATTTT.